Below are 12 T cell receptor beta chains sequenced from a single sample in a study of T cells in Graves' hyperthyroidism and ophthalmopathy. Regions amplified from RNA transcripts were the TCR beta CDR3 regions. A first-round RT-PCR of the TCR CDR3 used the HTBI primer set. TCRdb reanalysed the multiplex PCR reads using MiXCR and keeps one entry per CDR3 protein. The sample holds some 550,000 distinct CDR3 sequences; less than 25% are singletons and the top ten take around 27%. The source material was blood. The receptors were gathered from a man younger than 35 with Graves' hyperthyroidism.

This clonotype was seen at least ten times. The chain is built from TRBV20-1 and TRBJ1-2; TRBD1 is a possible D gene (5 bases). Trimming cost V 5 bases and J 4 bases, with 14 bases left between them. The CDR3 length is 13 residues. CDR1 DFQATT and CDR2 SNEGSKA come from the germline V gene (reference sequence). The CDR3 nucleotides are TGCAGTGCTTTGGGGGGATTAGGCTATGGCTACACCTTC. Protein product: CSALGGLGYGYTF.

This clonotype came up many times. The J gene is TRBJ2-7, the V gene TRBV27; D remains unclear. Germline values: CDR1 MNHEY, CDR2 SMNVEV (reference sequence). The CDR3 sequence is 13 residues long. V lost 4 bases and J 0 bases, leaving 7 bases between the germline ends. The CDR3 loop reads CASSWASSYEQYF. CDR3 in DNA: TGTGCCAGCAGTTGGGCTAGCTCCTACGAGCAGTACTTC.

Many counts were recorded for this clonotype. The rearrangement links TRBV11-2 to TRBJ2-7; perhaps D is TRBD1 or TRBD2 (6 bases each). CDR3 length: 12 amino acids. V was cut by 5 bases and J by 9 bases, with 14 bases left in between. CDR1 and CDR2 (germline): SGHAT, FQNNGV. CDR3 amino acids: CASSRGGLVQYF. CDR3 in DNA: TGTGCCAGCAGCCGAGGGGGGCTCGTGCAGTACTTC.

The V gene is TRBV6-1, the J gene TRBJ2-7, with D maybe TRBD1 (6 bases). CDR1 and CDR2 from the germline V gene are MNHNS and SASEGT. V was cut by 7 bases and J by 6 bases, with 13 bases left in between. The CDR3 spans 12 residues. DNA of the CDR3: TGTGCCAGCACTCAGGGGCTCCTCGAGCAGTACTTC. Translated, it gives CASTQGLLEQYF.

This clonotype was seen many times. The chain recombines TRBV6-1 with TRBJ2-7; possible D gene TRBD2, 6 bases. The V gene's germline CDR1 is MNHNS and CDR2 SASEGT. V lost 5 bases and J 7 bases, leaving 18 bases between the germline ends. The CDR3 is 14 residues long. CDR3 amino acids: CASSPLGGSGEQYF. The CDR3 region has the DNA TGTGCCAGCAGTCCCCTTGGGGGGTCGGGAGAGCAGTACTTC.

J is TRBJ2-7 and V is TRBV15, with TRBD2 matching 13 bases. V shed 4 bases, J shed 4 bases, and the junction held 10 bases outside the gene matches. This CDR3 has 17 amino acids. Germline assignment: CDR1 LNHNV and CDR2 YYDKDF (reference sequence). The CDR3 DNA follows: TGTGCCACCAGCACCCCCGGGGAGGGACTAGCGGGATACGAGCAGTACTTC. Encoded protein: CATSTPGEGLAGYEQYF.

This clonotype showed up many times. The chain recombines TRBV12-5 with TRBJ2-4; D is tentatively TRBD1 or TRBD2 (6 bases each). V lost 0 bases to trimming and J lost 6 bases, with 12 bases between them. This CDR3 contains 15 residues. Germline lookup yields CDR1 LGHNT and CDR2 FRNRAP. The CDR3 sequence is CASGLVRGEANIQYF. In nucleotides, the CDR3 is TGTGCTAGTGGTTTGGTAAGGGGGGAGGCAAACATTCAGTACTTC.

At least ten counts were recorded for this clonotype. The chain links TRBV2 to TRBJ2-7; TRBD2 matches 8 bases. With V trimmed by 5 bases and J by 3 bases, 6 bases remained unmatched. The CDR3 is 14 amino acids. Germline V lookup: CDR1 SNHLY, CDR2 FYNNEI. CDR3: CASSLAGQLYEQYF. DNA of the CDR3: TGTGCCAGCAGTCTAGCGGGTCAACTCTACGAGCAGTACTTC.

The J gene is TRBJ2-7, the V gene TRBV20-1; TRBD2 matches 9 bases. V dropped 3 bases and J dropped 1; count of bases not matched to a gene: 7. CDR3 length: 15 amino acids. CDR1 is DFQATT and CDR2 is SNEGSKA in the germline V gene (reference sequence). CDR3 protein: CSASGQLAGSYEQYF. CDR3 in DNA: TGCAGTGCTAGTGGTCAGCTAGCGGGGTCCTACGAGCAGTACTTC.

In its sample, this clonotype was seen a few times. The chain carries TRBV7-9 and TRBJ1-2; 9 bases are shared with TRBD1. Trimming at V came to 6 bases and at J to 4 bases, leaving 9 bases not matched to a gene. Germline CDR1 and CDR2: SEHNR and FQNEAQ (reference sequence). The CDR3 runs 15 residues. The CDR3 sequence is CASSSTGGAFYGYTF. CDR3 in DNA: TGTGCCAGCAGTTCTACAGGGGGCGCTTTCTATGGCTACACCTTC.

This clonotype was picked up many times. This chain connects TRBV10-3 to TRBJ1-2; the D is unclear. Germline V lookup: CDR1 ENHRY, CDR2 SYGVKD. The CDR3 spans 15 residues. V lost 0 bases, J lost 8 bases, and 16 bases lay in between. CDR3 residues: CAISESGVRLNGYTF. Written as DNA, the CDR3 is TGTGCCATCAGTGAGTCTGGGGTACGGTTGAACGGCTACACCTTC.

The sample holds many counts of this clonotype. The genes are TRBV6-1 and TRBJ1-5; the D gene is possibly TRBD1 (6 bases). Germline CDR1 is MNHNS and CDR2 is SASEGT. With 0 bases removed from V and 5 bases from J, the gap between germline ends came to 11 bases. This CDR3 region has 15 residues. The CDR3 loop is CASSEAGGGYQPQHF. The DNA of the CDR3 is TGTGCCAGCAGTGAAGCGGGAGGGGGGTATCAGCCCCAGCATTTT.